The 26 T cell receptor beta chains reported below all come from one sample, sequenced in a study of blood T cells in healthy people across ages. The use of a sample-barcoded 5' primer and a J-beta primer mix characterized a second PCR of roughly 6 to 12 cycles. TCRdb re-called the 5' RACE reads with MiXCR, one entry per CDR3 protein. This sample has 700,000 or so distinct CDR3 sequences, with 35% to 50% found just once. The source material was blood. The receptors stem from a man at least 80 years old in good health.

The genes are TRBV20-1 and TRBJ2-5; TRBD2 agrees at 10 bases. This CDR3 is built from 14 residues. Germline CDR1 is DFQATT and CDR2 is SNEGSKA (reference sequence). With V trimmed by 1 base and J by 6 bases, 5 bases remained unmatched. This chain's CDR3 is CSARGRAGGKTQYF. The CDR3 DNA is TGCAGTGCTAGAGGGAGAGCGGGAGGGAAGACCCAGTACTTC.

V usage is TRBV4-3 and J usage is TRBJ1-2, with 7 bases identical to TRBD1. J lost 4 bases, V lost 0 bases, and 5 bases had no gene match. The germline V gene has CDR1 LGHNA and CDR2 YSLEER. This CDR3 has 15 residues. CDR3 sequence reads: CASSQDTGDLYGYTF. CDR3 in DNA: TGCGCCAGCAGCCAAGATACAGGGGACCTCTATGGCTACACCTTC.

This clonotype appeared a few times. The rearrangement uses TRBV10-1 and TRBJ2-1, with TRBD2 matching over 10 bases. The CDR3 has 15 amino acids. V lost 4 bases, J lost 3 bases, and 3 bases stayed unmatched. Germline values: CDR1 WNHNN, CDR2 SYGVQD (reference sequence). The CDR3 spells CASSGGTSDYNEQFF. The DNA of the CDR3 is TGCGCCAGCAGTGGCGGGACTAGCGACTACAATGAGCAGTTCTTC.

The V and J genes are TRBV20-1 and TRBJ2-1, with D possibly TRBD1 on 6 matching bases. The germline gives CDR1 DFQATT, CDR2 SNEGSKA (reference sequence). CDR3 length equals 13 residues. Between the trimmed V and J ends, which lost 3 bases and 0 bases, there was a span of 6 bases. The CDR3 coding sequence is TGCAGTGCTAGGACAGGCTCCTACAATGAGCAGTTCTTC. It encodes CSARTGSYNEQFF.

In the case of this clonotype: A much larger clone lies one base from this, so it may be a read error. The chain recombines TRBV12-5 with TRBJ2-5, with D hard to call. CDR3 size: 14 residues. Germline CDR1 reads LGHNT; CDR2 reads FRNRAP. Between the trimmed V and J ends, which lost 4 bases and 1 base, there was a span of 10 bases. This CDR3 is CASGSRETQETQYF. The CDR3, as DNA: TGTGCTAGTGGTTCCCGCGAGACCCAAGAGACCCAGTACTTC.

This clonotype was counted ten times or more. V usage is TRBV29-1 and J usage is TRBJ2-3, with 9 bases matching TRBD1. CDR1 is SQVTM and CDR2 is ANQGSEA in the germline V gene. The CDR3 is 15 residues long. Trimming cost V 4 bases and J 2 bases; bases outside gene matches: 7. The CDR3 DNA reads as TGCAGCGTTGGGGGACAGGGTGGACCCACAGATACGCAGTATTTT. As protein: CSVGGQGGPTDTQYF.

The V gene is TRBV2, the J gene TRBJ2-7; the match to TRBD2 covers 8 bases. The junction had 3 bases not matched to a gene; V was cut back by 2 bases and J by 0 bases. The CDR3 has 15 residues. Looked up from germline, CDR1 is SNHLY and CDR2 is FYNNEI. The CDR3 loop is CASSERGLVSYEQYF. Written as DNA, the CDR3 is TGTGCCAGCAGTGAAAGGGGACTAGTCTCCTACGAGCAGTACTTC.

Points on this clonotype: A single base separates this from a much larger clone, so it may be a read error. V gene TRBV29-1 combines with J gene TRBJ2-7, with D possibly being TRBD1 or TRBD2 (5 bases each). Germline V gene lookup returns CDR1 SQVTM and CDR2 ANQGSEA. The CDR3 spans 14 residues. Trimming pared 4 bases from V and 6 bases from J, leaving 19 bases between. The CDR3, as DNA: TGCAGCGTTGTTCATGCGGGCAGGGTAGTCGAGCAGTACTTC. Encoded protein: CSVVHAGRVVEQYF.

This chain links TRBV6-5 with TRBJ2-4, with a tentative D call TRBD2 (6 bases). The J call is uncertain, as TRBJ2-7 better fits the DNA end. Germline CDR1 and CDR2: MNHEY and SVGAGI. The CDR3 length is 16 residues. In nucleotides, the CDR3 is TGTGCCAGCAGTTACTCAAGTCGACTAGTTAGGCACGAGCAGTACTTC. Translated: CASSYSSRLVRHEQYF.

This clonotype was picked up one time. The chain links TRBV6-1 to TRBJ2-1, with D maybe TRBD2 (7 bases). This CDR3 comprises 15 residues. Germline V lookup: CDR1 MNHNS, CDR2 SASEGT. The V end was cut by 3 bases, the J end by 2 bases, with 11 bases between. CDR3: CASSDWGGPYNEQFF. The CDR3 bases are TGTGCCAGCAGTGATTGGGGGGGCCCCTACAATGAGCAGTTCTTC.

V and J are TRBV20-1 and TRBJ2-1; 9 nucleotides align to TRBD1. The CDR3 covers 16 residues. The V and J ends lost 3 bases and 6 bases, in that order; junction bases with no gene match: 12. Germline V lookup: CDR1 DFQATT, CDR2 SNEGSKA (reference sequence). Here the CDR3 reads CSASAPTGGIGNEQFF. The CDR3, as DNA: TGCAGTGCTAGCGCACCGACAGGGGGGATTGGCAATGAGCAGTTCTTC.

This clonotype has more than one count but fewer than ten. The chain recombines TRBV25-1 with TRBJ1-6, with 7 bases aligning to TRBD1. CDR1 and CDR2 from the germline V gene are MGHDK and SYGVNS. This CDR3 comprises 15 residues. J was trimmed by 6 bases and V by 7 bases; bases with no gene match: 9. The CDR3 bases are TGTGCCAGCATCCAAACCGGGACAGCTAATTCACCCCTCCACTTT. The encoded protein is CASIQTGTANSPLHF.

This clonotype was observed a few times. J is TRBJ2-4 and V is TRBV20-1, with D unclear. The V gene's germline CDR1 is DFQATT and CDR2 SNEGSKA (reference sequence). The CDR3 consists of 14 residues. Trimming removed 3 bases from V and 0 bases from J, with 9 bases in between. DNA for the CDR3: TGCAGTGCTAGTCCCGGGTTAGCCAAAAACATTCAGTACTTC. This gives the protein CSASPGLAKNIQYF.

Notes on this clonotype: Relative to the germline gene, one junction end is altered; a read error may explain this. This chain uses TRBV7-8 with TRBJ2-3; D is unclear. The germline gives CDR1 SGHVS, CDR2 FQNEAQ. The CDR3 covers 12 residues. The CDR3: CAGSMGTDTQYF. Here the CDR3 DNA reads TGTGCCGGCAGCATGGGGACAGATACGCAGTATTTT.

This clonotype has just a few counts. Written as DNA, the CDR3 is TGCGCCAGCAGCCAGGGGGGACATTCGAACACTGAAGCTTTCTTT. This codes for CASSQGGHSNTEAFF. This chain connects TRBV4-3 to TRBJ1-1, with D possibly matching TRBD1 (6 bases). The CDR3 length is 15 residues. The V gene's germline CDR1 is LGHNA and CDR2 YSLEER. Trimming removed 3 bases at V and 1 base at J, with 12 bases between.

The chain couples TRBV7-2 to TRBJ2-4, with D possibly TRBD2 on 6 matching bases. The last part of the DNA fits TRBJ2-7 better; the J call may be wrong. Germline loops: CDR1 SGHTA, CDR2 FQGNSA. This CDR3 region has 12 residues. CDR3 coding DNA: TGTGCCAGCAGCTCGACTAGGCGCGAGCAGTACTTC. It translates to CASSSTRREQYF.

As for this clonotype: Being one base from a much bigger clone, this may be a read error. CDR3 region: CASSLSGEKETRYF. CDR3 nucleotides: TGTGCCAGCAGCTTATCAGGGGAGAAGGAGACCCGGTACTTC. This sequence joins TRBV7-7 and TRBJ2-5, with D maybe TRBD1 (6 bases). The V gene's germline CDR1 is SSHAT and CDR2 FNYEAQ (reference sequence). CDR3 length equals 14 residues.

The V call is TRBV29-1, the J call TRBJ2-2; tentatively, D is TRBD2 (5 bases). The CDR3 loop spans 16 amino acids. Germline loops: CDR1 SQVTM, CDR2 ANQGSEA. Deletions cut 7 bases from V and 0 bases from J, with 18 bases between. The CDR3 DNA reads TGCAGCGCGAGCGGACCCTATAACGCGAACACCGGGGAGCTGTTTTTT. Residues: CSASGPYNANTGELFF.

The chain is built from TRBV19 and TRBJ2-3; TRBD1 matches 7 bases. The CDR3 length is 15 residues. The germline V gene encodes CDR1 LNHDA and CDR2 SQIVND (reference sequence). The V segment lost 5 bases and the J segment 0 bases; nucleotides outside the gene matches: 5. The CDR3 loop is CASSGTEGSTDTQYF. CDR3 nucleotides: TGTGCCAGTAGTGGGACAGAGGGAAGCACAGATACGCAGTATTTT.

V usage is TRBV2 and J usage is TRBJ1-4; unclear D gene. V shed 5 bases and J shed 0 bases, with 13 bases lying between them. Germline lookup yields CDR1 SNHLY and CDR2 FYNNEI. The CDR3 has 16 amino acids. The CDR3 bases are TGTGCCAGCAGTCGAGGATTCGTTGCAACTAATGAAAAACTGTTTTTT. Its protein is CASSRGFVATNEKLFF. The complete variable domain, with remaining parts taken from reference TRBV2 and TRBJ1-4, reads EPEVTQTPSHQVTQMGQEVILRCVPISNHLYFYWYRQILGQKVEFLVSFYNNEISEKSEIFDDQFSVERPDGSNFTLKIRSTKLEDSAMYFCASSRGFVATNEKLFFGSGTQLSVL.

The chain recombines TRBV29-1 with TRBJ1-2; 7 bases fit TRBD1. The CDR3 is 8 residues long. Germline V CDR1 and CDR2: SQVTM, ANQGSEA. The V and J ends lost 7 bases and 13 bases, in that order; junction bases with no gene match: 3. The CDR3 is CSGGTATF. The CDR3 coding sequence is TGCAGCGGCGGGACAGCCACCTTC.

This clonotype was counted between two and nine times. The CDR3 loop is CASGLVKETQYF. CDR3 nucleotides: TGTGCTAGTGGTTTGGTAAAAGAGACCCAGTACTTC. The chain combines TRBV12-5 with TRBJ2-5; D remains unclear. V lost 0 bases and J lost 3, with 2 bases in between. Germline CDR1 and CDR2: LGHNT and FRNRAP. The length of the CDR3 is 12 residues.

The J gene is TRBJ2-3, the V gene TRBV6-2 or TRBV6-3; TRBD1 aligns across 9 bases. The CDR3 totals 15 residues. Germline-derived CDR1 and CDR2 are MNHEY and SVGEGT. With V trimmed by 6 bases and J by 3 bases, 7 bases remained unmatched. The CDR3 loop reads CASRDRGRVTDTQYF. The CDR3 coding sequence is TGTGCCAGCAGGGACAGGGGAAGAGTAACAGATACGCAGTATTTT.

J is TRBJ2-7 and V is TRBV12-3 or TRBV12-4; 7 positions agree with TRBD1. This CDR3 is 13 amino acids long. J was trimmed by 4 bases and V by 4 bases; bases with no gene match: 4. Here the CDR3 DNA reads TGTGCCAGCAGTTCGGGACAGCTATACGAGCAGTACTTC. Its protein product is CASSSGQLYEQYF.

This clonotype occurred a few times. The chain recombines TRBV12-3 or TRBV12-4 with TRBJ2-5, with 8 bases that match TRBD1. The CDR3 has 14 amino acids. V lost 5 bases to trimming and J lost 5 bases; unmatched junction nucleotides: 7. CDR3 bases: TGTGCCAGCAGTAAGGACAGGGTTGCGGAGACCCAGTACTTC. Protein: CASSKDRVAETQYF.

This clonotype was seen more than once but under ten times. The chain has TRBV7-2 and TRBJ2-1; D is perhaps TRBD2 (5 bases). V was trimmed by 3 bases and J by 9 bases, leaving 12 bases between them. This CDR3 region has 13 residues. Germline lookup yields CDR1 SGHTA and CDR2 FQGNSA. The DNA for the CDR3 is TGTGCCAGCAGCTTTGAGGGATCGGCTGAGCAGTTCTTC. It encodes CASSFEGSAEQFF.